The 15 T cell receptor beta chains reported below all come from one sample, sequenced in a study of OX40 agonist ivuxolimab in advanced cancers. Using immunoSEQ multiplex PCR, the repertoire was profiled, and TCRdb retains in-frame clones only, with some absent. Among approximately 42,000 clones listed, approximately 88% were seen once. The sequencing used CD4+ or CD8+ T cells sorted from blood, collected in a trial of the OX40 agonist ivuxolimab. The receptors were gathered from an adult with an advanced solid tumor such as melanoma, head and neck, liver or kidney cancer.

The genes are TRBV9 and TRBJ2-1; 8 nucleotides align to TRBD2. V was pared by 4 bases and J by 0 bases, with 3 bases of the junction left unmatched. CDR3 length: 15 amino acids. CDR1 SGDLS and CDR2 YYNGEE come from the germline V gene. CDR3 coding DNA: TGTGCCAGCAGCTTAAGCGGGAGCTCCTACAATGAGCAGTTCTTC. It codes for CASSLSGSSYNEQFF.

The chain is built from TRBV10-3 and TRBJ2-7, with D unclear. Germline V CDR1 and CDR2: ENHRY, SYGVKD. Trimming cost V 0 bases and J 7 bases, with 16 bases left between them. CDR3 length: 15 amino acids. CDR3 protein: CAISESFSALEEQYF. The CDR3 nucleotides read TGTGCCATCAGTGAGTCGTTTTCGGCCCTGGAAGAGCAGTACTTC.

The rearrangement uses TRBV7-6 and TRBJ2-2; TRBD2 aligns across 10 bases. The CDR3 contains 15 residues. Germline values: CDR1 SGHVS, CDR2 FNYEAQ. V gave up 7 bases and J gave up 1 base; unmatched junction bases: 3. CDR3 in DNA: TGTGCCAGCAACCCTAGCGGGGGGAACACCGGGGAGCTGTTTTTT. As protein: CASNPSGGNTGELFF. Full variable domain (missing parts from reference TRBV7-6 and TRBJ2-2): GAGVSQSPRYKVTKRGQDVALRCDPISGHVSLYWYRQALGQGPEFLTYFNYEAQQDKSGLPNDRFSAERPEGSISTLTIQRTEQRDSAMYRCASNPSGGNTGELFFGEGSRLTVL.

The gene calls are TRBV12-2 and TRBJ1-5; TRBD1, the table's D call, was not compared with the DNA. TRBV12-2 counts as a pseudogene. The CDR3 consists of 13 residues. The CDR3 DNA is TGTGCAAGTCGCCGGACACTCAATCAGCCCCAGCATTTT. Encoded protein: CASRRTLNQPQHF.

This chain uses TRBV4-1 with TRBJ1-5; no definite D call. The CDR3 has 15 amino acids. Per the germline V gene, CDR1 is MGHRA and CDR2 is YSYEKL. Trimming took off 3 bases at V and 0 bases at J, with 9 bases between the two ends. DNA for the CDR3: TGCGCCAGCAGCCATGGAAAGGATAGCAATCAGCCCCAGCATTTT. Translating gives CASSHGKDSNQPQHF.

The chain is built from TRBV16 and TRBJ1-5, with a tentative D call TRBD1 (5 bases). The V end lost 1 base, the J end lost 5 bases, and 9 bases lay between the germline ends. CDR3 length: 14 residues. In germline, CDR1 is KGHSY, CDR2 FQNENV. CDR3 loop: CASSQWGLDQPQHF. The CDR3, as DNA: TGTGCCAGCAGCCAATGGGGCCTTGATCAGCCCCAGCATTTT.

Within the sample, this clone is medium-sized. The rearrangement links TRBV11-1 to TRBJ2-7; D may be TRBD2 (5 bases). Trimming pared 2 bases from V and 4 bases from J, leaving 9 bases between. Germline V CDR1 and CDR2: SGHAT, FQDESV (reference sequence). The CDR3 loop spans 13 amino acids. Here the CDR3 reads CASSLYGEYEQYF. CDR3 bases: TGTGCCAGCAGCTTATATGGGGAGTACGAGCAGTACTTC.

The rearrangement links TRBV9 to TRBJ1-1; tentative D call: TRBD1 (5 bases). Trimming left V 4 bases short and J 1 base short, with 14 bases between. CDR1 is SGDLS, CDR2 YYNGEE, per germline. The CDR3 is 15 amino acids. The CDR3 is CASSSGDSKNTEAFF. In DNA form, the CDR3 reads TGTGCCAGCAGCTCCGGGGACTCTAAGAACACTGAAGCTTTCTTT.

The chain combines TRBV6-5 with TRBJ2-1, with a weak D call TRBD2 (5 bases). The germline CDR1 and CDR2 sequences are MNHEY and SVGAGI. Trimming shortened V by 0 bases and J by 6 bases, and 6 bases separated the two germline ends. The CDR3 loop spans 13 amino acids. CDR3 sequence (DNA): TGTGCCAGCAGTTACTCTCGGGGCAATGAGCAGTTCTTC. Translation: CASSYSRGNEQFF.

The V and J genes are TRBV7-3 and TRBJ2-1, with 11 bases lining up with TRBD1. V lost 6 bases, J lost 4 bases, and 8 bases stayed unmatched. Germline CDR1 reads SGHTA; CDR2 reads FQGTGA. The CDR3 has 16 residues. CDR3 coding DNA: TGTGCCAGCAGTCTTCCCGGGACAGGGGGTTACAATGAGCAGTTCTTC. This gives the protein CASSLPGTGGYNEQFF.

This chain joins TRBV27 and TRBJ2-7, with 9 bases matching TRBD1. The V gene end was trimmed by 4 bases and the J gene end by 1 base; junction bases not matched to a gene: 11. Germline V gene data show CDR1 as MNHEY and CDR2 as SMNVEV (reference sequence). The CDR3 sequence is 17 residues long. CDR3 amino acids: CASSSSLPGTGSYEQYV. In DNA, the CDR3 is TGTGCCAGCAGTTCTTCACTTCCCGGGACAGGGTCCTACGAGCAGTACGTC.

The chain is built from TRBV27 and TRBJ2-1; 11 bases line up with TRBD2. Germline CDR1 and CDR2: MNHEY and SMNVEV (reference sequence). J was trimmed by 2 bases and V by 2 bases; bases with no gene match: 8. This CDR3 contains 18 residues. The CDR3 region has the DNA TGTGCCAGCAGTTTAGTTCCTACTAGCGGGGGCCCCTACAATGAGCAGTTCTTC. As protein: CASSLVPTSGGPYNEQFF.

A note on this clone: The conserved phenylalanine or tryptophan is not found at the CDR3 terminus, so this likely reflects a read error. It is unclear where the CDR3 begins or ends on the DNA, so no DNA is shown, and the CDR3 is as TCRdb lists it. V gene TRBV6-6 combines with J gene TRBJ1-4. Germline V gives CDR1 MNHNY, CDR2 SVGAGI (reference sequence). The CDR3 numbers 12 amino acids, ends counted. CDR3 loop: CASSSRSRAFFL.

This chain uses TRBV6-4 with TRBJ1-5; D not resolved. Germline-derived CDR1 and CDR2 are MRHNA and SNTAGT. Deletions cut 3 bases from V and 3 bases from J, with 12 bases between. The CDR3 loop spans 15 amino acids. CDR3 residues: CASSEVVGVNQPQHF. The DNA of the CDR3 is TGTGCCAGCAGTGAAGTGGTAGGAGTCAATCAGCCCCAGCATTTT.

This chain links TRBV9 with TRBJ2-3; 12 bases line up with TRBD2. CDR1 and CDR2 (germline): SGDLS, YYNGEE. This CDR3 is 16 amino acids long. Trimming took 3 bases from V and 4 from J; bases not matched to a gene: 6. CDR3 in amino acids: CASSALAGGPADTQYF. The DNA for the CDR3 is TGTGCCAGCAGCGCGCTAGCGGGGGGGCCGGCAGATACGCAGTATTTT.